One sample yielded the 5 T cell receptor beta chains listed below, sequenced in a study of T cells in Graves' hyperthyroidism and ophthalmopathy. Template material for amplifying TCR beta CDR3 regions consisted of RNA transcripts. The study used the HTBI primer set for a first-round RT-PCR of the TCR CDR3. TCRdb recomputed calls from the multiplex PCR reads with MiXCR, one row per CDR3 protein. Of hundreds of thousands of distinct CDR3 sequences listed, 15% to 20% were seen once; the top ten hold around 4%. Sequenced material: blood. Receptors originate from a woman between 25 and 40 years old with Graves' hyperthyroidism.

This clonotype was detected ten times or more. The chain joins TRBV24-1 to TRBJ2-7; 8 nucleotides line up with TRBD2. Unmatched junction bases numbered 9, after V lost 9 bases and J lost 3 bases. Germline V gives CDR1 KGHDR, CDR2 SFDVKD. This CDR3 is built from 14 residues. CDR3 sequence (DNA): TGTGCCACCGCGGCCGGCGCGGGAGGCTACGAGCAGTACTTC. Translation: CATAAGAGGYEQYF.

Many counts were recorded for this clonotype. V and J are TRBV20-1 and TRBJ2-3, with D tentatively TRBD1 (5 bases). With 0 bases removed from V and 6 bases from J, the gap between germline ends came to 13 bases. Germline-derived CDR1 and CDR2 are DFQATT and SNEGSKA (reference sequence). This CDR3 is 14 amino acids long. The DNA for the CDR3 is TGCAGTGCTAGAGATGTGAAGGGGTTGGATACGCAGTATTTT. Its protein is CSARDVKGLDTQYF.

This clonotype came up a few times. The J gene is TRBJ1-5, the V gene TRBV19; D remains ambiguous. This CDR3 has 15 amino acids. CDR1 LNHDA and CDR2 SQIVND come from the germline V gene (reference sequence). V dropped 5 bases and J dropped 2 bases, with 13 bases sitting between them. The CDR3 DNA reads as TGTGCCAGTAGTGCATTTTCGGGAGGCAATCAGCCCCAGCATTTT. Protein: CASSAFSGGNQPQHF.

At least ten counts were recorded for this clonotype. The chain is built from TRBV2 and TRBJ1-5; no firm D call. Germline V gene sequence: CDR1 SNHLY, CDR2 FYNNEI. The CDR3 spans 13 residues. Trimming cost V 8 bases and J 0 bases, with 8 bases left between them. DNA of the CDR3: TGTGCCAGCGGCGGGGATAGCAATCAGCCCCAGCATTTT. This gives the protein CASGGDSNQPQHF.

There are a few counts of this clonotype. V is TRBV7-9 and J is TRBJ1-4; weak D call: TRBD1 (5 bases). V lost 1 base and J lost 4, with 19 bases in between. Looked up from germline, CDR1 is SEHNR and CDR2 is FQNEAQ (reference sequence). The length of the CDR3 is 18 residues. This CDR3 reads CASSLGIHGTDYNEKLFF. CDR3 nucleotides: TGTGCCAGCAGCTTAGGGATCCACGGGACGGATTATAATGAAAAACTGTTTTTT.